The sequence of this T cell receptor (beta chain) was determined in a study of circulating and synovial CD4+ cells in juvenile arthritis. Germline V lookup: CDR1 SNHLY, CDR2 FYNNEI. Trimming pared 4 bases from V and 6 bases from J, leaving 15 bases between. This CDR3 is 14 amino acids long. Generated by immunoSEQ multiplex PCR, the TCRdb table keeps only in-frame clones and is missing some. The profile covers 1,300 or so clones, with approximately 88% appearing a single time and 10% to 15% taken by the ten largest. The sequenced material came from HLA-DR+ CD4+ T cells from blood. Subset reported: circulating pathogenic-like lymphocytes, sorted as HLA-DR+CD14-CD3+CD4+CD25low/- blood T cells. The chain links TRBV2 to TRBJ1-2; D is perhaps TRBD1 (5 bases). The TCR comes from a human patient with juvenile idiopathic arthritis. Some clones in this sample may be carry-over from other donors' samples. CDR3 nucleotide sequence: TGTGCCAGCAGTGCCCCCCATCCAGGGAATGGCTACACCTTC. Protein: CASSAPHPGNGYTF.